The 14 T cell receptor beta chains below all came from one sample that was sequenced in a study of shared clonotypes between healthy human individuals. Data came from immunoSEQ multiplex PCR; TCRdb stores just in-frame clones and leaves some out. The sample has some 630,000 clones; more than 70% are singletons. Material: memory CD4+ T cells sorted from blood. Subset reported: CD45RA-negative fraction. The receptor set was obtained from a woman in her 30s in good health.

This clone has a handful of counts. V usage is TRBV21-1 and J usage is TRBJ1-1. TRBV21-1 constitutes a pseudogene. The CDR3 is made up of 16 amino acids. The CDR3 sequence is CASSKAGVILNTEAFF. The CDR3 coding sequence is TGTGCCAGCAGCAAGGCGGGGGTTATTCTGAACACTGAAGCTTTCTTT.

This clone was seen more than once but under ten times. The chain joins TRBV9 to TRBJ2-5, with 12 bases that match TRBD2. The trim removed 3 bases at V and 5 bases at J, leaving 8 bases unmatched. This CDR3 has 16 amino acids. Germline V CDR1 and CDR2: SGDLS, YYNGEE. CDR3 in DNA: TGTGCCAGCAGCGCTTTCCTAGCGGGAGGGGCGGAGACCCAGTACTTC. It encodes CASSAFLAGGAETQYF. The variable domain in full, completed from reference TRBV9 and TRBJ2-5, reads DSGVTQTPKHLITATGQRVTLRCSPRSGDLSVYWYQQSLDQGLQFLIQYYNGEERAKGNILERFSAQQFPDLHSELNLSSLELGDSALYFCASSAFLAGGAETQYFGPGTRLLVL.

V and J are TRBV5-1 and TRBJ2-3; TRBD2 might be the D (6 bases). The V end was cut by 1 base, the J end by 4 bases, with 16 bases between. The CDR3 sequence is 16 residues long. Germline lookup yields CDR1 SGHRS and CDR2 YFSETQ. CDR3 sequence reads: CASSLWGEGGSDTQYF. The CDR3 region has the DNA TGCGCCAGCAGCTTGTGGGGGGAAGGTGGATCAGATACGCAGTATTTT.

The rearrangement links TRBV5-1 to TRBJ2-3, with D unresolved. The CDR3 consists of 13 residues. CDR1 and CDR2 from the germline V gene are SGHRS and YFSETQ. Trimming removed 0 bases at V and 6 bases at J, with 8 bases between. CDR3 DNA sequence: TGCGCCAGCAGCTTGGGGCTCGGGGATACGCAGTATTTT. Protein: CASSLGLGDTQYF.

The CDR3 nucleotides are TGTGCCAGTAACGGGAAAACTAGCGGGAGGGAAGCCTACAATGAGCAGTTCTTC. Translating it yields CASNGKTSGREAYNEQFF. The chain has TRBV19 and TRBJ2-1, with 13 bases lining up with TRBD2. Germline CDR1 reads LNHDA; CDR2 reads SQIVND (reference sequence). The CDR3 totals 18 residues. J gave up 2 bases and V 7 bases, and 11 bases lay outside the gene matches.

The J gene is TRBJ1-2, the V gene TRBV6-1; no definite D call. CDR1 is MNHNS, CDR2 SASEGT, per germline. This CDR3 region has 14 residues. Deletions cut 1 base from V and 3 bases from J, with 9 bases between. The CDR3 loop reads CASSEGQAYYGYTF. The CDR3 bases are TGTGCCAGCAGTGAAGGGCAGGCATACTATGGCTACACCTTC.

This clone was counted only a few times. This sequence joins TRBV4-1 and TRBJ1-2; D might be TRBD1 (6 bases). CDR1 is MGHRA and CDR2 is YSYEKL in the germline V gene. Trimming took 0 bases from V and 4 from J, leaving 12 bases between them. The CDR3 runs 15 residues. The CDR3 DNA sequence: TGCGCCAGCAGCCAAGATTCAAGGGGGACCTATGGCTACACCTTC. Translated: CASSQDSRGTYGYTF.

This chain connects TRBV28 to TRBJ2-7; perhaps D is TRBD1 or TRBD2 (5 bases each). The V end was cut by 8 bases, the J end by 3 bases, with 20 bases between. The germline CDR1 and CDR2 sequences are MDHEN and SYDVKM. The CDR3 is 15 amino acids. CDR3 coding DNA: TGTGCCAGCCGGGGCGCCGCAAAACCTTTCTACGAGCAGTACTTC. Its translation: CASRGAAKPFYEQYF.

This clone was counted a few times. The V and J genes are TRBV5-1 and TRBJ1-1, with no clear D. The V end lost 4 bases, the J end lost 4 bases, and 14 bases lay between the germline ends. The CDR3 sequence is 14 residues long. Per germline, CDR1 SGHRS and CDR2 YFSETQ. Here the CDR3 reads CASSADTPGTEAFF. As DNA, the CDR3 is TGCGCCAGCAGCGCAGATACGCCGGGCACTGAAGCTTTCTTT. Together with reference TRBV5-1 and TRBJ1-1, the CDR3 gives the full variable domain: KAGVTQTPRYLIKTRGQQVTLSCSPISGHRSVSWYQQTPGQGLQFLFEYFSETQRNKGNFPGRFSGRQFSNSRSEMNVSTLELGDSALYLCASSADTPGTEAFFGQGTRLTVV.

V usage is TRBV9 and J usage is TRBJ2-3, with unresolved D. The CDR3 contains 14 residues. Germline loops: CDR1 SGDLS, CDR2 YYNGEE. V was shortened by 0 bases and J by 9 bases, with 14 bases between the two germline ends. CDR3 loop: CASSVAIGRPTQYF. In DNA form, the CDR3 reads TGTGCCAGCAGCGTAGCAATCGGGCGTCCCACGCAGTATTTT.

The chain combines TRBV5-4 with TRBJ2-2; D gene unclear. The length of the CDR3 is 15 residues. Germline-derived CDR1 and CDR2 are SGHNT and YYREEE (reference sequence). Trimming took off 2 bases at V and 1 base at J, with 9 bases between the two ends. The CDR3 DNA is TGTGCCAGCAGCTTAGATTTAGGGAACACCGGGGAGCTGTTTTTT. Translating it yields CASSLDLGNTGELFF. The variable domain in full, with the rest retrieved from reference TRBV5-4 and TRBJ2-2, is ETGVTQSPTHLIKTRGQQVTLRCSSQSGHNTVSWYQQALGQGPQFIFQYYREEENGRGNFPPRFSGLQFPNYSSELNVNALELDDSALYLCASSLDLGNTGELFFGEGSRLTVL.

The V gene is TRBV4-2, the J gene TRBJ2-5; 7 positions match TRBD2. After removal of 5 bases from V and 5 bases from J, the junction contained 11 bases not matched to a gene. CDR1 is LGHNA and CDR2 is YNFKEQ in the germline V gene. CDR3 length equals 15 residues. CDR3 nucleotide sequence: TGTGCCAGCAGCTTTGGGGGAGGGCCGATGGAGACCCAGTACTTC. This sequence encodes CASSFGGGPMETQYF.

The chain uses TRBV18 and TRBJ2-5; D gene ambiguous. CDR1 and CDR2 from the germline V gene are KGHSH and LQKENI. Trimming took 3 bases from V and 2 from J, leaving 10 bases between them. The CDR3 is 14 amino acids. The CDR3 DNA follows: TGTGCCAGCTCACCGAGTAGGCTTCAAGAGACCCAGTACTTC. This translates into CASSPSRLQETQYF.

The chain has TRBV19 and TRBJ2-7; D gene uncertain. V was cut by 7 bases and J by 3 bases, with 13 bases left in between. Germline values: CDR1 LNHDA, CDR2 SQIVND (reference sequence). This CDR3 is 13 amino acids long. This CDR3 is CASTVAGNYEQYF. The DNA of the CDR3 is TGTGCCAGTACGGTGGCAGGCAACTACGAGCAGTACTTC.